This TCR beta chain is drawn from a study of CD8 T cells in ankylosing spondylitis (dated 2017 in TCRdb). With respect to the entire study: The study profiled T cell receptor beta repertoires in healthy donors and ankylosing spondylitis patients to find disease-linked TCR variants. The full study cohort comprised approximately 23 ankylosing spondylitis patients and 85 to 120 healthy donors. Samples of peripheral blood were taken, and for ankylosing spondylitis patients, synovial fluid was collected as well. General findings and caveats noted by the study authors: A TCR beta motif of 7 or 8 highly homologous amino acid variants appeared characteristic of blood from ankylosing spondylitis patients. Some motif variants had previously been reported in the synovial fluid and blood of reactive arthritis patients, which suggests shared mechanisms of disease initiation. In peripheral blood, the disease-linked clones were found at relatively low frequencies and had a CD8+ phenotype. The disease-linked clones were reported as significantly enriched in matched synovial fluid samples from ankylosing spondylitis patients.

Concerning this clonotype: There is no known antigen for this receptor. Base qualities are not recorded, but no much larger clone differs from it by a single base.

V loses 0 bases of germline sequence and J loses 6 bases, and the interval between the two ends is 9 bases. The CDR3 numbers 14 residues from cysteine through phenylalanine. Only the CDR3 region is kept as DNA, spanning 42 bases read in frame from base 1. Reading the germline V gene (reference sequence) gives CDR1 SGHKS and CDR2 YYEKEE. Sequencing used an Illumina HiSeq 2500. TCR beta libraries were prepared by quantitative 5'-RACE with molecular barcodes. Turning to the authors' computational methods: To identify disease-linked TCR variants, a new computational method was used, one built on a probabilistic model of VDJ rearrangement. In TCRdb, the public reads were trimmed at Q25 with fastp and aligned with MiXCR, with productive beta chains retained. Rows with a matching CDR3 protein are joined into one entry that keeps the most common DNA and genes. TCRdb's processing, not the authors', yielded these V and J calls. The sample table shows about 220,000 distinct CDR3 sequences, and approximately 20% are seen once. Roughly 43% of the sample comes from the top ten.

This chain is built from TRBV5-5 and TRBJ2-2; the D gene identity is not certain. The sequence came from a male donor with ankylosing spondylitis. The sequencing sample was made of blood, either unsorted or a sorted T cell fraction (not recorded which). The DNA sequence reads TGTGCCAGCAGCTTGGGAGACACCCCCGGGGAGCTGTTTTTT. Its product reads: CASSLGDTPGELFF.